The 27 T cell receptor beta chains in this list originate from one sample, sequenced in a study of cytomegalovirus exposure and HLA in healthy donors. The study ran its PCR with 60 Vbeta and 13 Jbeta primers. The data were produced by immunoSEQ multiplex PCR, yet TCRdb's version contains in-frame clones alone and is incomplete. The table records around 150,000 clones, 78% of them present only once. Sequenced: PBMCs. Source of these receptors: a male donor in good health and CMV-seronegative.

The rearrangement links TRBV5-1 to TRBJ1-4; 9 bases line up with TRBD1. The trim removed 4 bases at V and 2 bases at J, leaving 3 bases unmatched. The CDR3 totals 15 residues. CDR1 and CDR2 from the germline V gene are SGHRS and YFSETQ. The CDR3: CASSGTGGTNEKLFF. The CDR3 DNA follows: TGCGCCAGCAGCGGAACAGGGGGCACTAATGAAAAACTGTTTTTT.

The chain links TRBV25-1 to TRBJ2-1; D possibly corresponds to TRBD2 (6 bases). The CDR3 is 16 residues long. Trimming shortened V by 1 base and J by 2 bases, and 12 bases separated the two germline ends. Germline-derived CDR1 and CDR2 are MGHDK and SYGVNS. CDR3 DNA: TGTGCCAGCAGTGAATTTACGGGAGATACCTACAATGAGCAGTTCTTC. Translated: CASSEFTGDTYNEQFF.

DNA of the CDR3: TGTGCCAGCAGCTCGACAGGGGGGATCACTGAAGCTTTCTTT. Protein: CASSSTGGITEAFF. The V call is TRBV7-6, the J call TRBJ1-1; TRBD1 agrees at 9 bases. With 4 bases clipped from V and 4 bases from J, the junction kept 4 bases outside the gene matches. The CDR3 runs 14 residues. Germline assignment: CDR1 SGHVS and CDR2 FNYEAQ.

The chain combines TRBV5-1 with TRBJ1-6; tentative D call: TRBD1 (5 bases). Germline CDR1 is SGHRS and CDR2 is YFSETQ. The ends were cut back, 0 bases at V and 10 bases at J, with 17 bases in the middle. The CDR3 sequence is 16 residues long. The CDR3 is CASSLGGQGVISPLHF. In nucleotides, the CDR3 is TGCGCCAGCAGCTTGGGGGGCCAGGGTGTTATCTCACCCCTCCACTTT.

CDR3 residues: CASSVLTGTGTYGYTF. The DNA for the CDR3 is TGTGCCAGTAGCGTTCTGACCGGGACAGGGACCTATGGCTACACCTTC. The chain recombines TRBV19 with TRBJ1-2; 9 bases align to TRBD1. The CDR3 is 16 amino acids. CDR1 is LNHDA and CDR2 is SQIVND in the germline V gene (reference sequence). Losses at the gene ends were 6 bases for V and 4 bases for J; bases not matched to a gene: 12.

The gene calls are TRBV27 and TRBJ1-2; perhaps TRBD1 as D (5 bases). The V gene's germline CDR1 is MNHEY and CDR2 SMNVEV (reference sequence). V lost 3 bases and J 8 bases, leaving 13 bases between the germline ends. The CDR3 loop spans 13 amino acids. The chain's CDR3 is CASSFRGRGGYTF. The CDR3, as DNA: TGTGCCAGCAGTTTTAGGGGTAGGGGAGGCTACACCTTC.

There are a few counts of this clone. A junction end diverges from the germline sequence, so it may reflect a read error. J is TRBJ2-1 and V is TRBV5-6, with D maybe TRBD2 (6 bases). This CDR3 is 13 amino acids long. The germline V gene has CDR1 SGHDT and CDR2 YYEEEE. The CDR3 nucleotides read TGTGCCAGCAGATTGGGGACTTACAATGAGCAGTTCTTC. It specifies CASRLGTYNEQFF.

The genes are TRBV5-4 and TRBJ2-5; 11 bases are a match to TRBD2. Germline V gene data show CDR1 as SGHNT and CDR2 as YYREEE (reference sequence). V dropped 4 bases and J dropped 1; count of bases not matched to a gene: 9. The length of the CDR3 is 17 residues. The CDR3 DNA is TGTGCCAGCAGCCGAGGGGGGACTAGCGGTACCCAAGAGACCCAGTACTTC. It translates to CASSRGGTSGTQETQYF.

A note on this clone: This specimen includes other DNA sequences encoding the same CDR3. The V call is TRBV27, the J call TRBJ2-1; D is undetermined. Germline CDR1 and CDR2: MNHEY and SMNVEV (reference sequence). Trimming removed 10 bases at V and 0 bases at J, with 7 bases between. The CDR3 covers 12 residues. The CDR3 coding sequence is TGTGCCATCTTGAGCTCCTACAATGAGCAGTTCTTC. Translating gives CAILSSYNEQFF.

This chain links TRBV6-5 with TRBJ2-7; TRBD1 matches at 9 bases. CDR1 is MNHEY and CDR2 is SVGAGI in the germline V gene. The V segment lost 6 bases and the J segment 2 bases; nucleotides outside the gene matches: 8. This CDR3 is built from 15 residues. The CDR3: CASRARDRATYEQYF. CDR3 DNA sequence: TGTGCCAGCAGGGCCCGGGACAGGGCAACCTACGAGCAGTACTTC.

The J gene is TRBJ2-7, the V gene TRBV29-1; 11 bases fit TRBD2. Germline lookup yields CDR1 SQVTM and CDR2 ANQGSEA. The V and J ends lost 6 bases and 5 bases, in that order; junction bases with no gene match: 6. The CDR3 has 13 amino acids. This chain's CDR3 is CSVVKTSGDEQYF. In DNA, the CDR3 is TGCAGCGTCGTAAAGACTAGCGGGGACGAGCAGTACTTC.

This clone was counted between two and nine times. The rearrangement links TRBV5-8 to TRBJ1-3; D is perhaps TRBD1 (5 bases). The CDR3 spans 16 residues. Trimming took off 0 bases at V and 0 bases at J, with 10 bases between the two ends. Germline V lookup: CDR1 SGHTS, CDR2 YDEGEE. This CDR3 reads CASSLGGARSGNTIYF. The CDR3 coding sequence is TGTGCCAGCAGCTTGGGGGGCGCCCGCTCTGGAAACACCATATATTTT.

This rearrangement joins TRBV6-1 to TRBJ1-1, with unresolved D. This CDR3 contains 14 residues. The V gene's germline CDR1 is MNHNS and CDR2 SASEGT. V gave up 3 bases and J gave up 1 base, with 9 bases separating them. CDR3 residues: CASSDLSGNTEAFF. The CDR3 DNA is TGTGCCAGCAGTGATCTTTCGGGGAACACTGAAGCTTTCTTT.

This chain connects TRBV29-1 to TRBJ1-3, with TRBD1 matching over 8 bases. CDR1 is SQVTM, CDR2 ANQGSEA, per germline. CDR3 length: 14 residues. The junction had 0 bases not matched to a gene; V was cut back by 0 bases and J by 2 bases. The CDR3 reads CSVEETGAGNTIYF. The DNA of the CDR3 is TGCAGCGTTGAAGAGACAGGGGCTGGAAACACCATATATTTT.

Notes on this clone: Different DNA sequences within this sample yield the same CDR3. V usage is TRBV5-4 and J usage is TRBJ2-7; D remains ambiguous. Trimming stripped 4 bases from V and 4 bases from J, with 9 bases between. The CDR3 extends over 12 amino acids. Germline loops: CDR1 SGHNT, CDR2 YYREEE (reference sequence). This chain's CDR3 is CASSLDGYEQYF. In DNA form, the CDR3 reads TGTGCCAGCAGCCTGGACGGGTACGAGCAGTACTTC.

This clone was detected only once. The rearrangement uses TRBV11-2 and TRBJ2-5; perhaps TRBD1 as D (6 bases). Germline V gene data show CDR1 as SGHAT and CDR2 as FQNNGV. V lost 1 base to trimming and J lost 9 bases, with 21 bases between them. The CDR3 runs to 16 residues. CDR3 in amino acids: CASSLARDTMRSAQYF. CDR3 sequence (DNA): TGTGCCAGCAGCTTAGCTCGGGACACCATGCGGTCGGCCCAGTACTTC.

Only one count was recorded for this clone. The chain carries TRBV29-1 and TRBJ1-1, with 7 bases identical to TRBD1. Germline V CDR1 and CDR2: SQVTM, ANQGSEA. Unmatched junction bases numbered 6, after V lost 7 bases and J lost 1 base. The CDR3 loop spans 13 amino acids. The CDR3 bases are TGCAGCGGATACGGGACAGCGAACACTGAAGCTTTCTTT. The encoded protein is CSGYGTANTEAFF. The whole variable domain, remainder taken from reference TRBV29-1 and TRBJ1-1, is SAVISQKPSRDICQRGTSLTIQCQVDSQVTMMFWYRQQPGQSLTLIATANQGSEATYESGFVIDKFPISRPNLTFSTLTVSNMSPEDSSIYLCSGYGTANTEAFFGQGTRLTVV.

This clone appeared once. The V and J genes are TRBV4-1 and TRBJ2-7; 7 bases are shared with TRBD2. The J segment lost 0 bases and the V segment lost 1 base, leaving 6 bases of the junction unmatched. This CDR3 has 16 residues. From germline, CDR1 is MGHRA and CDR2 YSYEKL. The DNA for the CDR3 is TGCGCCAGCAGCCAAGGAGCGGGGCTGAGCTCCTACGAGCAGTACTTC. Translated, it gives CASSQGAGLSSYEQYF.

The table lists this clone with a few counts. The CDR3 is CASNKDSGGPYEQYF. The CDR3 DNA follows: TGTGCCAGCAACAAGGACAGTGGGGGACCCTACGAGCAGTACTTC. The chain combines TRBV28 with TRBJ2-7, with D possibly matching TRBD1 (6 bases). CDR1 and CDR2 from the germline V gene are MDHEN and SYDVKM. The CDR3 runs 15 residues. Between the trimmed V and J ends, which lost 7 bases and 2 bases, there was a span of 18 bases.

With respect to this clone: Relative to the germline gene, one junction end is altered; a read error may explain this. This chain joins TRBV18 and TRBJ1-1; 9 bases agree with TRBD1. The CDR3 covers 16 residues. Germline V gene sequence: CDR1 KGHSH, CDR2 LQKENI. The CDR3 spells CACSLIGQGPDTEAFF. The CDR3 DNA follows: TGTGCCTGCTCACTAATCGGACAGGGGCCAGACACTGAAGCTTTCTTT.

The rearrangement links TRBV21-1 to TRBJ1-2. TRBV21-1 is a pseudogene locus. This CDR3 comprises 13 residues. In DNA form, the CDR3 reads TGTGCCAGCGCGGGGGGTAGTTTGTGTGGCTACACCTTC. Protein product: CASAGGSLCGYTF.

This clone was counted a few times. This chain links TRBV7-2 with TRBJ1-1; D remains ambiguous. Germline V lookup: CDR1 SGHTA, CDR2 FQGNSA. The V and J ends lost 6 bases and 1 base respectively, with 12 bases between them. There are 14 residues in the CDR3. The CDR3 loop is CASSAITENTEAFF. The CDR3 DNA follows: TGTGCCAGCAGTGCTATTACAGAGAACACTGAAGCTTTCTTT. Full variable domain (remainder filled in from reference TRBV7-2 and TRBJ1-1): GAGVSQSPSNKVTEKGKDVELRCDPISGHTALYWYRQSLGQGLEFLIYFQGNSAPDKSGLPSDRFSAERTGGSVSTLTIQRTQQEDSAVYLCASSAITENTEAFFGQGTRLTVV.

The CDR3 sequence: CASSLTTGLNEKLFF. Here the CDR3 DNA reads TGTGCCAGCAGTTTAACGACAGGCCTAAATGAAAAACTGTTTTTT. The V gene is TRBV2, the J gene TRBJ1-4; D perhaps matches TRBD1 (6 bases). V was trimmed by 5 bases and J by 5 bases, leaving 15 bases between them. The CDR3 is 15 amino acids. Germline V gives CDR1 SNHLY, CDR2 FYNNEI.

CDR3 region: CASSQRVWETQYF. The CDR3, as DNA: TGTGCCAGCAGCCAGAGGGTTTGGGAGACCCAGTACTTC. The chain is built from TRBV4-2 and TRBJ2-5; D perhaps matches TRBD2 (5 bases). Trimming cost V 3 bases and J 5 bases, with 10 bases left between them. The CDR3 totals 13 residues. From germline, CDR1 is LGHNA and CDR2 YNFKEQ.

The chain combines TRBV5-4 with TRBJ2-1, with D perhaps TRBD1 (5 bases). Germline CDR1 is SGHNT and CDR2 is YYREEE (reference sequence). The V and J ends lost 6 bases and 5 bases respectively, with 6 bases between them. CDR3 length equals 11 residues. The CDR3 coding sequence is TGTGCCAGCACCAGGGACAATGAGCAGTTCTTC. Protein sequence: CASTRDNEQFF.

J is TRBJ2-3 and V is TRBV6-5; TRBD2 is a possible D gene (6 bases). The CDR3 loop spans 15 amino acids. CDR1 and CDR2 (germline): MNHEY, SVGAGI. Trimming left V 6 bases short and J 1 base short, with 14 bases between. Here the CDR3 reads CASRTGTLGTDTQYF. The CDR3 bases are TGTGCCAGCAGAACCGGGACTTTAGGCACAGATACGCAGTATTTT.

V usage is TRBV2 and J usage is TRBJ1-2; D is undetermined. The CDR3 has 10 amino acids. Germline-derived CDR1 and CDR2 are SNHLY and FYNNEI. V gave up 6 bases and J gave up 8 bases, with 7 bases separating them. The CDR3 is CASRVEGYTF. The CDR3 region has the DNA TGTGCCAGCAGGGTGGAGGGCTACACCTTC.